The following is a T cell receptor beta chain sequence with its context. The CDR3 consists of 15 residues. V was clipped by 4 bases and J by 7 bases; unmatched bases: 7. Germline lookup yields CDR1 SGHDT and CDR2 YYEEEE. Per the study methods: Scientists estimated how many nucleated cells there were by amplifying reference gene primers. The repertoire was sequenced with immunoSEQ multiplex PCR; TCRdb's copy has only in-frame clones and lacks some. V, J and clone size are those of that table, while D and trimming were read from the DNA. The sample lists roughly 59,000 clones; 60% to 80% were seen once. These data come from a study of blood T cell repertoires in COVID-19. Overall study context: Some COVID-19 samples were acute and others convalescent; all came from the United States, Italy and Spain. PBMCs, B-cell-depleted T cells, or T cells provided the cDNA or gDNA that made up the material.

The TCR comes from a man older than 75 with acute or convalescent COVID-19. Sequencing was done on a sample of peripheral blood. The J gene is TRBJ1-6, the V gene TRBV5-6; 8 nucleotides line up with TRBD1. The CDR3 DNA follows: TGTGCCAGCAGCCTTACAGGGGGTTGGAATTCACCCCTCCACTTT. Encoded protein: CASSLTGGWNSPLHF.